Listed below are T cell receptor beta chains from one sample, sequenced in a study of immune heterogeneity within non-small cell lung tumors. TCRdb analysed the multiplex PCR reads with MiXCR anew, one entry per CDR3 protein. Of around 1,900 distinct CDR3 sequences listed, roughly 27% are singletons. The sequencing input was lung tumor tissue. These receptors were obtained from a woman in her forties or fifties with non-small cell lung cancer. Each CDR3 is given without its conserved first and last residue. The D gene is left open where the match is weak.

j_call	v_call	cdr3_length	d_call	cdr3_aa
TRBJ2-7	TRBV28	10	NA	ASSPKPYEQY
TRBJ2-1	TRBV27	12	NA	ASRPSQVDNEQF
TRBJ2-3	TRBV12-3/TRBV12-4	12	NA	ASTLTDYTDTQY
TRBJ2-7	TRBV6-6	14	NA	ASSYSPLTGVYEQY
TRBJ2-2	TRBV25-1	12	TRBD2	ASSILAGEGELF
TRBJ1-2	TRBV19	11	NA	ASSIGTWDGYT
TRBJ1-6	TRBV6-5	13	NA	ASSYSLQGNSPLH
TRBJ2-7	TRBV20-1	14	NA	SARPLGPIGSYEQY
TRBJ2-1	TRBV24-1	13	NA	ATAGGARPYNEQF
TRBJ2-7	TRBV4-2	13	TRBD2	ANSQTSESSYEQY
TRBJ2-7	TRBV6-1	11	NA	ASSDGGGYEQY
TRBJ2-7	TRBV20-1	12	TRBD1	SANGQGSGYEQY
TRBJ1-6	TRBV20-1	10	NA	SARDRASPLH
TRBJ2-7	TRBV5-4	12	TRBD1	ASSRRDRAYEQY
TRBJ2-7	TRBV19	12	TRBD1	ASSRDRAGYEQY
TRBJ2-7	TRBV3-1	12	NA	ASSQDLWAYEQY
TRBJ2-2	TRBV27	14	TRBD1	ASSPGGRGITGELF
TRBJ2-7	TRBV20-1	11	NA	SARRPPTYEQY
TRBJ2-1	TRBV29-1	10	TRBD1	SARQGGNEQF
TRBJ2-1	TRBV3-1	12	NA	ASSATWGLAGRF
TRBJ1-1	TRBV11-2	11	NA	ASSAAQVTEAF
TRBJ2-3	TRBV6-6	13	NA	ASSYMAGSPDTQY
TRBJ2-1	TRBV4-3	14	NA	ASSQEYRVLGNEQF
TRBJ1-1	TRBV14	11	NA	ASSQDRTLEAF
TRBJ2-2	TRBV5-1	13	NA	ASSPYFGAPGELF
TRBJ2-2	TRBV30	11	NA	TWRTIGAGELF
TRBJ2-5	TRBV5-1	12	TRBD2	ASSLERGRQTQY
TRBJ2-1	TRBV4-3	11	NA	ASSQDWGDEQF
TRBJ1-6	TRBV20-1	11	TRBD1	SAGDSFNSPLH
TRBJ2-7	TRBV24-1	10	NA	STSDLTGEQY
TRBJ2-1	TRBV11-2	16	TRBD2	ASSWGGAGSSSYNEQF
TRBJ2-1	TRBV7-2	14	NA	ASSLDRNPSYNEQF
TRBJ1-1	TRBV27	13	NA	ASSFGAKGDTEAF
TRBJ2-7	TRBV15	14	NA	ATSRDRGYSAYEQY
TRBJ2-7	TRBV20-1	12	TRBD1	SALRTGLSSEQY
TRBJ2-7	TRBV12-3/TRBV12-4	10	NA	ASSQSSYEQY
TRBJ2-2	TRBV12-3/TRBV12-4	12	NA	ASNPPVRTGELF
TRBJ1-1	TRBV5-1	12	NA	ASSWTGMNTEAF
TRBJ2-7	TRBV27	14	TRBD2	ASSRTPGGSSYEQY
TRBJ2-2	TRBV7-3	15	NA	ASSLNPDGARTGELF
TRBJ2-1	TRBV5-6	16	NA	ASSLVRGTSGVHNEQF
TRBJ2-1	TRBV19	14	NA	ASSIGVASSYNEQF
TRBJ2-1	TRBV5-1	14	NA	ASSSLQGRAYNEQF
TRBJ2-7	TRBV2	9	NA	ASSQTYEQY
TRBJ2-2	TRBV5-1	11	NA	ASSPTVTGELF